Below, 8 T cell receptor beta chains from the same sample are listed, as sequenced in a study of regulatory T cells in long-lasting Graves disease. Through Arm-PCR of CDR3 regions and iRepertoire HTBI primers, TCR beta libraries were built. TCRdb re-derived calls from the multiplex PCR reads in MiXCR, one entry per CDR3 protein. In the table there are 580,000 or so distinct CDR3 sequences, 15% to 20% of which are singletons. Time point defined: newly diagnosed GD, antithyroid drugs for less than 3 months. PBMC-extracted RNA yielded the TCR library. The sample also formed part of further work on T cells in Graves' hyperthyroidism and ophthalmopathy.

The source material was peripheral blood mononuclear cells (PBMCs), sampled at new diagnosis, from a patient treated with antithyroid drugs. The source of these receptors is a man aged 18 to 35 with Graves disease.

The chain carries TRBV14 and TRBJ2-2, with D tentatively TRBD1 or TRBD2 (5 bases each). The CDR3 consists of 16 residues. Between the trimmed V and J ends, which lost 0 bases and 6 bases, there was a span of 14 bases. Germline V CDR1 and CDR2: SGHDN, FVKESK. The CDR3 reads CASSQDLRERAGELFF. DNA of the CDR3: TGTGCCAGCAGCCAAGATCTCAGGGAGAGGGCCGGGGAGCTGTTTTTT.

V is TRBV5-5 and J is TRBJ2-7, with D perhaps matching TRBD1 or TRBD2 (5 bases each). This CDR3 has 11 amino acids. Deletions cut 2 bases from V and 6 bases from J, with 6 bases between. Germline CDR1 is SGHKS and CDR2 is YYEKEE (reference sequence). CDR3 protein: CASSFGAEQYF. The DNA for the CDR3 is TGTGCCAGCAGCTTCGGGGCCGAGCAGTACTTC.

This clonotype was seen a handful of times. CDR3 loop: CSARTIEIAGGPGHEQFF. CDR3 DNA: TGCAGTGCTAGAACTATCGAGATAGCGGGAGGGCCGGGGCATGAGCAGTTCTTC. The gene calls are TRBV20-1 and TRBJ2-1, with TRBD2 matching over 11 bases. Trimming took 2 bases from V and 8 from J; bases not matched to a gene: 17. The germline V gene has CDR1 DFQATT and CDR2 SNEGSKA (reference sequence). The CDR3 is made up of 18 amino acids.

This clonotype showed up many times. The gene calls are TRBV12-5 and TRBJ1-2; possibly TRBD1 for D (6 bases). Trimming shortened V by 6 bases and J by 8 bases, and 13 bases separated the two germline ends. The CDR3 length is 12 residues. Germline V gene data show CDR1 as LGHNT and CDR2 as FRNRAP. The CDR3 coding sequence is TGTGCTAGTGGGTCAACAGGGCACGGCTACACCTTC. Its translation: CASGSTGHGYTF.

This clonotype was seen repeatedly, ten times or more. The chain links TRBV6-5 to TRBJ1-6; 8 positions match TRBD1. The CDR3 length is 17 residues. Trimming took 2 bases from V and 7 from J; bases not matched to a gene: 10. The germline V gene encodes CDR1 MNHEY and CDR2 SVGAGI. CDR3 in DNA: TGTGCCAGCAGTTACGCATTCGACAGGGGCAGGAATTCACCCCTCCACTTT. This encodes CASSYAFDRGRNSPLHF.

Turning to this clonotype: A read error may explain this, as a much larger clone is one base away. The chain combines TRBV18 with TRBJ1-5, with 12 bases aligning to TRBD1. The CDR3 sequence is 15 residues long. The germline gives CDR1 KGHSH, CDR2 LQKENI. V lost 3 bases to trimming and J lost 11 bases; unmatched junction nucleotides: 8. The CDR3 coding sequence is TGTGCCAGCTCACCTGGGACAGGGGGCAGGCAGTCCCAGCATTTT. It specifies CASSPGTGGRQSQHF. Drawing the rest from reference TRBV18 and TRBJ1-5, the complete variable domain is NAGVMQNPRHLVRRRGQEARLRCSPMKGHSHVYWYRQLPEEGLKFMVYLQKENIIDESGMPKERFSAEFPKEGPSILRIQQVVRGDSAAYFCASSPGTGGRQSQHFGDGTRLSIL.

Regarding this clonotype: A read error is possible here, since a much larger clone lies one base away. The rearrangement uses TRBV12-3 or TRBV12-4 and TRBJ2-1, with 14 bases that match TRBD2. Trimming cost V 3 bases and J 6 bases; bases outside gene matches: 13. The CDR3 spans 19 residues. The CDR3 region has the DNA TGTGCCAGCAGTTTCACCGGGACTAGCGGGAGAAGGGGGGGCAATGAGCAGTTCTTC. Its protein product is CASSFTGTSGRRGGNEQFF.

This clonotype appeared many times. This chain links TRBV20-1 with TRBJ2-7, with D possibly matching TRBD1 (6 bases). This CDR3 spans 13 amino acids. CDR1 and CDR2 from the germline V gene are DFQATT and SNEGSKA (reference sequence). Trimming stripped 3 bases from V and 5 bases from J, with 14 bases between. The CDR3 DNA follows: TGCAGTGCTAGGCGGACAGCGATGGACGAGCAGTACTTC. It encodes CSARRTAMDEQYF.